This TCR beta chain was documented in a study of beta chain features in type 1 diabetes. On the study more broadly: Comparable age, gender and cell yields were observed in patients relative to healthy donors. All samples together contributed 90 million to 130 million sorted cells for examination.

The trim removed 3 bases at V and 3 bases at J, leaving 5 bases unmatched. CDR3 length: 17 amino acids. Germline values: CDR1 MDHEN, CDR2 SYDVKM. Points from the study as a whole: Researchers report that Type 1 diabetes patients had moderately but significantly shorter TCRB CDR3s across all four CD4+ subsets. For patients, the naive, central memory and Treg TCRB repertoires appeared more alike than for healthy donors.

The authors reverse transcribed all of the isolated RNA, so sequencing captured expressed TCRB transcripts. Produced via immunoSEQ multiplex PCR; TCRdb's table is partial and in-frame only. Here the sample spans a few hundred thousand clones, around 16% being singletons. Regarding this clone: No antigen is known for it.

This chain joins TRBV28 and TRBJ2-3, with 14 nucleotides matching TRBD2. This TCR came from a woman younger than 30 in good health. Sequenced sample: naive CD4+ T cells from blood. DNA of the CDR3: TGTGCCAGCAGTTTCCTGGGACTAGCGGGAGAGACAGATACGCAGTATTTT. As protein: CASSFLGLAGETDTQYF.